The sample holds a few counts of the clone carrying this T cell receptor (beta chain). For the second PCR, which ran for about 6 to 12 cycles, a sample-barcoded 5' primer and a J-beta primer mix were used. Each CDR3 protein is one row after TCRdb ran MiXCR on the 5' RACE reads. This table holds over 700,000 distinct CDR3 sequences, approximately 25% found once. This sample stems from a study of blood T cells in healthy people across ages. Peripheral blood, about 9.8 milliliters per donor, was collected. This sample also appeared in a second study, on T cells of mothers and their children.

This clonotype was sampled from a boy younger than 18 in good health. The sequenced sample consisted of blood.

The CDR3 sequence is CAISDQTGPYGYTF. The CDR3 region has the DNA TGTGCCATCAGTGACCAAACAGGGCCCTATGGCTACACCTTC. The V gene is TRBV10-3, the J gene TRBJ1-2, with D perhaps matching TRBD1 (6 bases). This CDR3 comprises 14 residues. In germline, CDR1 is ENHRY, CDR2 SYGVKD. The V gene lost 3 bases and the J gene lost 4 bases, with 12 bases spanning the gap.